This T cell receptor (beta chain) was sequenced during a study of cytomegalovirus exposure and HLA in healthy donors. The wider study: A preliminary data release comprised tens of millions of unique TCRs obtained from HLA-typed donors.

Primers: 60 Vbeta forward and 13 Jbeta reverse. Profiled with immunoSEQ multiplex PCR; TCRdb holds only in-frame clones, not every one. The sample gives about 130,000 clones, roughly three quarters of which show up once; less than 4% is in the top ten. The CDR3 is made up of 14 amino acids. The junction had 2 bases not matched to a gene; V was cut back by 1 base and J by 5 bases. Germline-derived CDR1 and CDR2 are LNHDA and SQIVND (reference sequence). This TCR was recovered from a man between 25 and 39 years old in good health and CMV-seronegative. The sequenced material came from PBMCs. The genes are TRBV19 and TRBJ1-1, with 9 bases that match TRBD1. The CDR3 spells CASSIGTGVTEAFF. The CDR3 DNA reads as TGTGCCAGTAGTATAGGGACAGGGGTGACTGAAGCTTTCTTT.